This entry lists 20 T cell receptor beta chains sequenced from one sample in a study of cytomegalovirus exposure and HLA in healthy donors. Data came from immunoSEQ multiplex PCR; TCRdb stores just in-frame clones and leaves some out. This sample yields some 290,000 clones, of which approximately 91% are seen a single time; 0.9% to 1% belongs to the top ten. Sequencing input: PBMCs. The receptors here all came from a man under 40 in good health and CMV-seronegative.

The rearrangement links TRBV10-2 to TRBJ2-7; 9 bases are a match to TRBD1. The CDR3 extends over 10 amino acids. Trimming removed 10 bases from V and 12 bases from J; junction bases left unmatched: 7. Germline V lookup: CDR1 WSHSY, CDR2 SAAADI. The CDR3 nucleotides read TGCGCCACCCGGGACAGGGCTATGTACTTC. This translates into CATRDRAMYF.

CDR3 nucleotide sequence: TGTGCCAGCAGTTACTCCGGGTTTGGAGAGACCCAGTACTTC. It yields the protein CASSYSGFGETQYF. The chain combines TRBV6-5 with TRBJ2-5; D uncertain. Germline V CDR1 and CDR2: MNHEY, SVGAGI. The CDR3 totals 14 residues. With 0 bases removed from V and 4 bases from J, the gap between germline ends came to 9 bases.

The chain has TRBV6-5 and TRBJ2-5; D might be TRBD1 (6 bases). This CDR3 is 15 amino acids long. Germline-derived CDR1 and CDR2 are MNHEY and SVGAGI. V was clipped by 6 bases and J by 6 bases, with 20 bases between them. The CDR3 DNA sequence: TGTGCCAGCAGCGGAGCAGGGGCTGGGGAAAAGACCCAGTACTTC. It encodes CASSGAGAGEKTQYF.

This clone was observed once. V gene TRBV5-5 combines with J gene TRBJ2-7, with 8 bases identical to TRBD1. V was pared by 3 bases and J by 3 bases, with 5 bases of the junction left unmatched. Germline CDR1 and CDR2: SGHKS and YYEKEE (reference sequence). The length of the CDR3 is 14 residues. In nucleotides, the CDR3 is TGTGCCAGCAGCTCTGGGACAGGAATCTACGAGCAGTACTTC. Translation gives CASSSGTGIYEQYF.

This clone was found once. The identical CDR3 is also encoded by other nucleotide sequences in the sample. The chain has TRBV7-2 and TRBJ2-5; 8 bases are a match to TRBD1. The ends lost 3 bases at V and 1 base at J; junction bases unmatched: 1. The CDR3 extends over 14 amino acids. Germline CDR1 is SGHTA and CDR2 is FQGNSA. CDR3 amino acids: CASSLDRVQETQYF. In DNA form, the CDR3 reads TGTGCCAGCAGCTTGGACAGGGTCCAAGAGACCCAGTACTTC.

This chain uses TRBV7-6 with TRBJ1-4, with a weak D call TRBD1 (5 bases). V shed 5 bases and J shed 6 bases, with 13 bases lying between them. Germline V CDR1 and CDR2: SGHVS, FNYEAQ. This CDR3 is built from 14 residues. CDR3 in DNA: TGTGCCAGCAGCCCCCATACCAGGGATGAAAAACTGTTTTTT. It specifies CASSPHTRDEKLFF.

Comment on this clone: Other nucleotide sequences from this sample produce the same CDR3. CDR3 region: CASSQDTGNTEAFF. Written as DNA, the CDR3 is TGCGCCAGCAGCCAAGATACAGGGAACACTGAAGCTTTCTTT. The V call is TRBV4-3, the J call TRBJ1-1; tentatively, D is TRBD1 (5 bases). Germline lookup yields CDR1 LGHNA and CDR2 YSLEER. The CDR3 sequence is 14 residues long. Trimming pared 0 bases from V and 1 base from J, leaving 6 bases between.

J is TRBJ2-1 and V is TRBV15; the match to TRBD2 covers 9 bases. The V and J ends lost 5 bases and 7 bases, in that order; junction bases with no gene match: 9. The CDR3 sequence is 15 residues long. The germline gives CDR1 LNHNV, CDR2 YYDKDF (reference sequence). CDR3 sequence reads: CATSLKGLAPNEQFF. The CDR3 bases are TGTGCCACCAGCTTGAAGGGACTAGCTCCTAATGAGCAGTTCTTC.

In its sample, this clone was seen once. This chain links TRBV5-4 with TRBJ1-5; D is uncertain. The CDR3 covers 12 residues. The germline V gene has CDR1 SGHNT and CDR2 YYREEE (reference sequence). V was clipped by 9 bases and J by 1 base, with 8 bases between them. The CDR3 DNA follows: TGTGCCAAAATGTTAAGCAATCAGCCCCAGCATTTT. It specifies CAKMLSNQPQHF.

This chain connects TRBV18 to TRBJ2-3; D is possibly TRBD2 (6 bases). CDR1 is KGHSH, CDR2 LQKENI, per germline. The V end lost 3 bases, the J end lost 6 bases, and 16 bases lay between the germline ends. The CDR3 runs to 15 residues. CDR3 protein: CASSPRDLMGDTQYF. The CDR3 DNA is TGTGCCAGCTCACCGCGGGACCTTATGGGGGATACGCAGTATTTT.

V gene TRBV7-2 combines with J gene TRBJ2-6, with D perhaps TRBD1 (5 bases). Germline CDR1 reads SGHTA; CDR2 reads FQGNSA. The CDR3 extends over 18 amino acids. Trimming pared 4 bases from V and 0 bases from J, leaving 16 bases between. The CDR3 reads CASSSHDSPYSGANVLTF. CDR3 coding DNA: TGTGCCAGCAGCTCCCATGACAGTCCTTACTCTGGGGCCAACGTCCTGACTTTC.

In its sample, this clone was seen a few times. This chain links TRBV6-4 with TRBJ2-1; 12 bases are shared with TRBD1. V was pared by 0 bases and J by 9 bases, with 6 bases of the junction left unmatched. Germline CDR1 is MRHNA and CDR2 is SNTAGT. CDR3 size: 16 residues. The CDR3 spells CASSDSPGQGAGEQFF. The CDR3 DNA is TGTGCCAGCAGTGACTCCCCGGGACAGGGGGCAGGTGAGCAGTTCTTC.

V usage is TRBV25-1 and J usage is TRBJ2-7; TRBD1 matches 7 bases. CDR3 length: 17 amino acids. The V and J ends lost 3 bases and 0 bases, in that order; junction bases with no gene match: 11. Looked up from germline, CDR1 is MGHDK and CDR2 is SYGVNS. The CDR3 here is CASSESTAGTASYEQYF. CDR3 nucleotide sequence: TGTGCCAGCAGTGAGTCGACGGCCGGGACAGCCTCCTACGAGCAGTACTTC.

The gene calls are TRBV19 and TRBJ1-4; unclear D gene. Looked up from germline, CDR1 is LNHDA and CDR2 is SQIVND (reference sequence). The CDR3 totals 18 residues. Trimming took 6 bases from V and 6 from J, leaving 26 bases between them. The CDR3, as DNA: TGTGCCAGTAGGGACTACTCCATTAATTTTGAACGGGATGAAAAACTGTTTTTT. Encoded protein: CASRDYSINFERDEKLFF.

This clone has only a few counts. The rearrangement links TRBV18 to TRBJ1-2; D might be TRBD1 (5 bases). Trimming stripped 2 bases from V and 3 bases from J, with 7 bases between. Per the germline V gene, CDR1 is KGHSH and CDR2 is LQKENI. This CDR3 region has 13 residues. CDR3 DNA sequence: TGTGCCAGCTCACCAGGCAGGGACTATGGCTACACCTTC. Residues: CASSPGRDYGYTF.

The chain employs TRBV5-5 and TRBJ2-5, with 7 bases lining up with TRBD1. The CDR3 covers 14 residues. The germline V gene encodes CDR1 SGHKS and CDR2 YYEKEE (reference sequence). V dropped 4 bases and J dropped 3; count of bases not matched to a gene: 6. CDR3 residues: CASSPMGTEETQYF. CDR3 DNA sequence: TGTGCCAGCAGCCCCATGGGGACAGAAGAGACCCAGTACTTC.

The chain couples TRBV19 to TRBJ1-5; tentatively, D is TRBD1 (5 bases). The CDR3 is made up of 15 amino acids. The germline gives CDR1 LNHDA, CDR2 SQIVND (reference sequence). The V gene lost 2 bases and the J gene lost 2 bases, with 10 bases spanning the gap. CDR3 nucleotides: TGTGCCAGTAGTATAAAGGGGTTTGGCAATCAGCCCCAGCATTTT. Translated: CASSIKGFGNQPQHF.

The chain uses TRBV12-5 and TRBJ1-1; D uncertain. V dropped 4 bases and J dropped 0 bases, with 3 bases sitting between them. The germline V gene encodes CDR1 LGHNT and CDR2 FRNRAP. The CDR3 extends over 12 amino acids. The CDR3 region is CASGSMNTEAFF. CDR3 DNA sequence: TGTGCTAGTGGTTCTATGAACACTGAAGCTTTCTTT.

The chain couples TRBV27 to TRBJ2-7; TRBD1 matches 10 bases. Germline V gene data show CDR1 as MNHEY and CDR2 as SMNVEV (reference sequence). The ends lost 10 bases at V and 4 bases at J; junction bases unmatched: 13. The CDR3 contains 15 residues. CDR3 residues: CAIPVLPGQGYEQYF. Written as DNA, the CDR3 is TGTGCCATCCCTGTTCTCCCGGGACAGGGGTACGAGCAGTACTTC.

The chain carries TRBV7-2 and TRBJ1-2; the match to TRBD1 covers 12 bases. This CDR3 contains 18 residues. Germline V lookup: CDR1 SGHTA, CDR2 FQGNSA. Trimming removed 2 bases from V and 5 bases from J; junction bases left unmatched: 12. The CDR3 DNA reads TGTGCCAGCAGCTTAAGTTGGGCCGGGACAGGGGGCGAATATGGCTACACCTTC. Translation gives CASSLSWAGTGGEYGYTF.